This passage covers 9 T cell receptor beta chains from one sample sequenced in a study of Graves' ophthalmopathy and Graves' hyperthyroidism. RNA transcripts provided the template for amplifying TCR beta CDR3 regions. Second-round multiplex PCR came after first-round RT-PCR with HTBI primers. TCRdb re-called the multiplex PCR reads with MiXCR, one entry per CDR3 protein. This table holds some 350,000 distinct CDR3 sequences, about 17% found once. The sequenced material came from peripheral blood. The receptor source for this set is an adult woman with stable Graves' hyperthyroidism.

The gene calls are TRBV5-1 and TRBJ2-7; D gene unclear. CDR1 and CDR2 (germline): SGHRS, YFSETQ. The CDR3 is 13 residues long. The V and J ends lost 0 bases and 6 bases respectively, with 10 bases between them. The CDR3 DNA reads as TGCGCCAGCAGCTTGGGAGTTTTCGGCGAGCAGTACTTC. It yields the protein CASSLGVFGEQYF.

This clonotype came up many times. This chain joins TRBV6-1 and TRBJ2-4; D is undetermined. V gave up 1 base and J gave up 0 bases, with 13 bases separating them. The CDR3 sequence is 17 residues long. Per germline, CDR1 MNHNS and CDR2 SASEGT. The CDR3 sequence: CASSEVVRALAKNIQYF. The CDR3 DNA is TGTGCCAGCAGTGAAGTAGTGAGAGCACTAGCCAAAAACATTCAGTACTTC.

This clonotype showed up many times. The V gene is TRBV7-2, the J gene TRBJ1-1; maybe TRBD1 (6 bases). Trimming took 4 bases from V and 5 from J, leaving 14 bases between them. This CDR3 is 14 amino acids long. The germline CDR1 and CDR2 sequences are SGHTA and FQGNSA. As DNA, the CDR3 is TGTGCCAGCAGCTCGCACAGGGAGGCTACTGAAGCTTTCTTT. Translating gives CASSSHREATEAFF.

This clonotype occurred many times. The chain couples TRBV27 to TRBJ2-5; D not certain. This CDR3 is built from 14 residues. Between the trimmed V and J ends, which lost 6 bases and 6 bases, there was a span of 17 bases. The germline V gene encodes CDR1 MNHEY and CDR2 SMNVEV (reference sequence). The CDR3 DNA reads as TGTGCCAGCAGCTTAGACGGTTTCTGGAAGACCCAGTACTTC. Encoded protein: CASSLDGFWKTQYF.

The DNA for the CDR3 is TGTGCCAGCAGTTTAGGGGGCGAGGGCACTGAAGCTTTCTTT. Protein sequence: CASSLGGEGTEAFF. The chain couples TRBV6-5 to TRBJ1-1, with 7 bases identical to TRBD1. Germline V gene sequence: CDR1 MNHEY, CDR2 SVGAGI. The CDR3 covers 14 residues. V lost 4 bases, J lost 4 bases, and 6 bases stayed unmatched.

This clonotype was counted at least ten times. One end of the junction does not line up with germline, which may come from a read error. V usage is TRBV10-1 and J usage is TRBJ2-2, with TRBD1 as a possible D gene (6 bases). The CDR3 contains 17 residues. Germline CDR1 WNHNN, CDR2 SYGVQD (reference sequence). CDR3 in DNA: TGCGCCAGCAGTGAGCCTGAGACAGGTCTGAACGCCGGGGAGCTGTTTTTT. Translated: CASSEPETGLNAGELFF.

In this sample, this clonotype turned up many times. V usage is TRBV19 and J usage is TRBJ2-7; D possibly corresponds to TRBD1 (5 bases). V lost 6 bases and J lost 3, with 15 bases in between. The CDR3 runs to 14 residues. Germline CDR1 is LNHDA and CDR2 is SQIVND (reference sequence). Here the CDR3 reads CASSPDRNLYEQYF. CDR3 nucleotide sequence: TGTGCCAGTAGCCCCGACAGAAACCTCTACGAGCAGTACTTC.

This clonotype was counted at least ten times. This chain uses TRBV6-1 with TRBJ1-5; possibly TRBD1 for D (5 bases). The CDR3 is 14 residues long. With 5 bases removed from V and 7 bases from J, the gap between germline ends came to 15 bases. Per the germline V gene, CDR1 is MNHNS and CDR2 is SASEGT. This chain's CDR3 is CASSKHSKGQPQHF. The CDR3, as DNA: TGTGCCAGCAGTAAGCACAGTAAGGGGCAGCCCCAGCATTTT.

This clonotype was counted ten times or more. This sequence joins TRBV7-2 and TRBJ2-7, with 10 bases lining up with TRBD2. The CDR3 has 16 residues. V shed 5 bases and J 0 bases; nucleotides not matched to a gene: 7. The germline V gene encodes CDR1 SGHTA and CDR2 FQGNSA. The CDR3 nucleotides are TGTGCCAGCAGCCCCGGACTAGCGGTCAACTCCTACGAGCAGTACTTC. Translation: CASSPGLAVNSYEQYF.